This passage covers 31 T cell receptor beta chains from one sample sequenced in a study of technical replicates of blood from a handful of donors. Sequencing used immunoSEQ multiplex PCR; TCRdb keeps in-frame clones, though not all of them. The repertoire consists of about 76,000 clones, with under 95% occurring once and the leading ten covering approximately 0.4%. The specimen sequenced was T cells isolated from PBMCs. The receptors here all came from a human donor in good health.

J is TRBJ2-3 and V is TRBV6-5, with D uncertain. V lost 3 bases and J 3 bases, leaving 16 bases between the germline ends. CDR1 and CDR2 (germline): MNHEY, SVGAGI. The CDR3 is 16 amino acids. The CDR3: CASSYRISNPTDTQYF. In DNA form, the CDR3 reads TGTGCCAGCAGTTATCGTATTAGTAACCCAACAGATACGCAGTATTTT.

The V gene is TRBV7-3, the J gene TRBJ2-7; 12 bases align to TRBD2. This CDR3 region has 15 residues. In germline, CDR1 is SGHTA, CDR2 FQGTGA. J lost 1 base, V lost 4 bases, and 2 bases had no gene match. Here the CDR3 reads CASSYGLAGSYEQYF. The CDR3 nucleotides are TGTGCCAGCAGCTACGGACTAGCGGGATCCTACGAGCAGTACTTC.

The J gene is TRBJ2-7, the V gene TRBV6-1, with D possibly being TRBD2 (6 bases). With 1 base removed from V and 6 bases from J, the gap between germline ends came to 10 bases. The CDR3 runs 13 residues. Per germline, CDR1 MNHNS and CDR2 SASEGT. CDR3 nucleotide sequence: TGTGCCAGCAGTGAAGGAGGAGGGAGCGAGCAGTACTTC. Translating it yields CASSEGGGSEQYF.

The chain is built from TRBV2 and TRBJ2-2, with 11 bases that match TRBD2. Per the germline V gene, CDR1 is SNHLY and CDR2 is FYNNEI. The CDR3 contains 13 residues. V lost 8 bases to trimming and J lost 9 bases; unmatched junction nucleotides: 5. Here the CDR3 DNA reads TGTGCCAGCGCACTAGCGGGAGACAGGGAGCTGTTTTTT. Its protein product is CASALAGDRELFF. Full variable domain (remainder filled in from reference TRBV2 and TRBJ2-2): EPEVTQTPSHQVTQMGQEVILRCVPISNHLYFYWYRQILGQKVEFLVSFYNNEISEKSEIFDDQFSVERPDGSNFTLKIRSTKLEDSAMYFCASALAGDRELFFGEGSRLTVL.

This chain links TRBV9 with TRBJ2-7, with TRBD1 matching over 12 bases. The CDR3 spans 16 residues. The germline gives CDR1 SGDLS, CDR2 YYNGEE. With V trimmed by 2 bases and J by 7 bases, 10 bases remained unmatched. The CDR3 DNA is TGTGCCAGCAGCGTCAACCCGGGACAGGGGGCGCTTGAGCAGTACTTC. The encoded protein is CASSVNPGQGALEQYF.

The chain links TRBV10-3 to TRBJ2-3, with 8 bases lining up with TRBD1. Germline-derived CDR1 and CDR2 are ENHRY and SYGVKD. The V and J ends lost 5 bases and 0 bases, in that order; junction bases with no gene match: 7. The CDR3 is made up of 16 amino acids. CDR3 sequence reads: CAISRTGRSSTDTQYF. CDR3 DNA sequence: TGTGCCATCAGTCGGACAGGGCGATCTAGCACAGATACGCAGTATTTT.

This sequence joins TRBV11-3 and TRBJ1-2; 7 bases align to TRBD1. This CDR3 has 14 residues. The germline V gene has CDR1 SGHNT and CDR2 YENEEA. Trimming removed 3 bases from V and 4 bases from J; junction bases left unmatched: 5. Here the CDR3 reads CASSLGGTVYGYTF. For the CDR3, the DNA is TGTGCCAGCAGCTTGGGTGGGACAGTCTATGGCTACACCTTC.

V usage is TRBV27 and J usage is TRBJ2-4, with unresolved D. The V and J ends lost 4 bases and 6 bases respectively, with 4 bases between them. The CDR3 length is 11 residues. Germline CDR1 MNHEY, CDR2 SMNVEV (reference sequence). The CDR3 here is CASSYSNIQYF. The CDR3 DNA sequence: TGTGCCAGCAGTTACTCAAACATTCAGTACTTC.

The V gene is TRBV10-3, the J gene TRBJ2-5; D remains ambiguous. This CDR3 is built from 15 residues. V dropped 4 bases and J dropped 0 bases, with 12 bases sitting between them. Germline V gene lookup returns CDR1 ENHRY and CDR2 SYGVKD. CDR3 in amino acids: CAISGTGAHQETQYF. Written as DNA, the CDR3 is TGTGCCATCAGTGGTACCGGAGCCCACCAAGAGACCCAGTACTTC.

This clone was observed a handful of times. This chain connects TRBV20-1 to TRBJ1-1, with TRBD1 matching over 7 bases. Unmatched junction bases numbered 6, after V lost 6 bases and J lost 11 bases. CDR1 and CDR2 from the germline V gene are DFQATT and SNEGSKA (reference sequence). The CDR3 loop spans 10 amino acids. CDR3 DNA: TGCAGTGCGGTAGACAGGGCTGCTTTCTTT. It specifies CSAVDRAAFF.

The DNA of the CDR3 is TGTGCCAGCAGCTTACGGGTGGACGAGCAGTACTTC. It yields the protein CASSLRVDEQYF. The chain joins TRBV7-9 to TRBJ2-7; D is unresolved. CDR1 is SEHNR and CDR2 is FQNEAQ in the germline V gene (reference sequence). The germline V and J ends were trimmed by 2 bases and 5 bases, with 7 bases remaining between them. The length of the CDR3 is 12 residues.

In this sample, this clone turned up once. The V and J genes are TRBV2 and TRBJ2-7; no definite D call. The CDR3 length is 14 residues. Germline loops: CDR1 SNHLY, CDR2 FYNNEI. V lost 3 bases and J lost 6, with 15 bases in between. CDR3 in amino acids: CASSDWRLDFEQYF. The CDR3 DNA reads TGTGCCAGCAGTGATTGGCGGCTTGACTTCGAGCAGTACTTC.

The chain couples TRBV11-2 to TRBJ1-2; 8 bases fit TRBD1. With 1 base clipped from V and 2 bases from J, the junction kept 0 bases outside the gene matches. The length of the CDR3 is 14 residues. The germline V gene encodes CDR1 SGHAT and CDR2 FQNNGV. CDR3 in amino acids: CASSLGQGNYGYTF. The CDR3 coding sequence is TGTGCCAGCAGCTTAGGACAGGGGAACTATGGCTACACCTTC. Looking up the rest from reference TRBV11-2 and TRBJ1-2 gives the full variable domain: EAGVAQSPRYKIIEKRQSVAFWCNPISGHATLYWYQQILGQGPKLLIQFQNNGVVDDSQLPKDRFSAERLKGVDSTLKIQPAKLEDSAVYLCASSLGQGNYGYTFGSGTRLTVV.

The chain couples TRBV4-3 to TRBJ2-7, with 9 bases fitting TRBD2. Trimming took 0 bases from V and 3 from J; bases not matched to a gene: 18. Germline assignment: CDR1 LGHNA and CDR2 YSLEER. The CDR3 is 20 amino acids. The CDR3 DNA reads as TGCGCCAGCAGCCAAGAGATCGGGGGGAACCGGGCGGGAGGGATCTACGAGCAGTACTTC. Residues: CASSQEIGGNRAGGIYEQYF.

This clone has only one observation. This chain joins TRBV4-2 and TRBJ2-5, with a tentative D call TRBD2 (5 bases). Germline V CDR1 and CDR2: LGHNA, YNFKEQ. The CDR3 contains 14 residues. The V end lost 4 bases, the J end lost 4 bases, and 13 bases lay between the germline ends. The CDR3 sequence is CASSPEARGETQYF. In nucleotides, the CDR3 is TGTGCCAGCAGCCCGGAGGCTCGGGGAGAGACCCAGTACTTC.

The chain has TRBV4-3 and TRBJ2-1, with 7 bases fitting TRBD2. Germline V lookup: CDR1 LGHNA, CDR2 YSLEER. The CDR3 is 14 residues long. The V segment lost 4 bases and the J segment 10 bases; nucleotides outside the gene matches: 10. DNA of the CDR3: TGCGCCAGCAGCCTATTTACTAGCGCGACCGAGCAGTTCTTC. Translated, it gives CASSLFTSATEQFF.

This chain joins TRBV6-5 and TRBJ2-6, with TRBD1 matching 7 bases. CDR3 length equals 14 residues. Germline CDR1 is MNHEY and CDR2 is SVGAGI. The V segment lost 6 bases and the J segment 4 bases; nucleotides outside the gene matches: 3. This chain's CDR3 is CASRTGSGANVLTF. The DNA of the CDR3 is TGTGCCAGCAGGACAGGGTCCGGGGCCAACGTCCTGACTTTC.

J is TRBJ1-2 and V is TRBV28, with D maybe TRBD1 (6 bases). The V gene lost 2 bases and the J gene lost 3 bases, with 10 bases spanning the gap. The CDR3 length is 14 residues. CDR1 and CDR2 from the germline V gene are MDHEN and SYDVKM. The CDR3 sequence is CASSLPGEHYGYTF. CDR3 bases: TGTGCCAGCAGTTTACCAGGGGAGCACTATGGCTACACCTTC.

The V gene is TRBV29-1, the J gene TRBJ1-1; TRBD1 matches 7 bases. V lost 4 bases and J lost 2; bases outside the gene matches: 4. Per germline, CDR1 SQVTM and CDR2 ANQGSEA. The CDR3 extends over 13 amino acids. This CDR3 is CSVGGDRNTEAFF. The CDR3 nucleotides read TGCAGCGTTGGCGGGGACAGAAACACTGAAGCTTTCTTT.

This clone appeared a single time. In DNA, the CDR3 is TGTGCCAGCAGTTATAGCGGGAGGGCCAATGAGCAGTTCTTC. Encoded protein: CASSYSGRANEQFF. The genes are TRBV7-7 and TRBJ2-1; 11 positions agree with TRBD2. CDR1 is SSHAT, CDR2 FNYEAQ, per germline (reference sequence). With V trimmed by 6 bases and J by 6 bases, 4 bases remained unmatched. The CDR3 extends over 14 amino acids.

CDR3 in amino acids: CASSLTRGASGTQYF. In DNA, the CDR3 is TGTGCCAGCAGCCTAACCAGGGGGGCGTCGGGGACCCAGTACTTC. The chain uses TRBV11-1 and TRBJ2-5, with D perhaps matching TRBD1 (7 bases). V was cut by 5 bases and J by 7 bases, with 20 bases left in between. Germline loops: CDR1 SGHAT, CDR2 FQDESV (reference sequence). This CDR3 region has 15 residues.

This chain joins TRBV30 and TRBJ1-1; 7 bases fit TRBD1. The V gene end was trimmed by 2 bases and the J gene end by 9 bases; junction bases not matched to a gene: 6. The CDR3 has 12 amino acids. CDR1 GTSNPN and CDR2 SVGIG come from the germline V gene (reference sequence). Here the CDR3 DNA reads TGTGCCTGGAGTCTTGCGGGACAGAAAGCTTTCTTT. As protein: CAWSLAGQKAFF.

This clone is a singleton in its sample. The V call is TRBV9, the J call TRBJ2-1; TRBD2 might be the D (5 bases). Trimming took 2 bases from V and 4 from J, leaving 13 bases between them. The length of the CDR3 is 15 residues. Germline V gene data show CDR1 as SGDLS and CDR2 as YYNGEE. The CDR3 loop is CASSVGSEIYNEQFF. The CDR3 bases are TGTGCCAGCAGCGTGGGTAGCGAGATTTACAATGAGCAGTTCTTC.

This rearrangement joins TRBV11-3 to TRBJ2-7, with 10 bases matching TRBD1. CDR3 length: 16 amino acids. Germline V gene sequence: CDR1 SGHNT, CDR2 YENEEA. V was clipped by 5 bases and J by 6 bases; unmatched bases: 13. DNA of the CDR3: TGTGCCAGCAGCCGTACCTCGGGACAGGGGAGGTCCGAGCAGTACTTC. This gives the protein CASSRTSGQGRSEQYF.

The genes are TRBV5-5 and TRBJ2-2, with TRBD1 matching 7 bases. The germline V gene encodes CDR1 SGHKS and CDR2 YYEKEE (reference sequence). This CDR3 is built from 15 residues. The trim removed 3 bases at V and 1 base at J, leaving 3 bases unmatched. DNA of the CDR3: TGTGCCAGCAGCTCGGGACAGCGGAACACCGGGGAGCTGTTTTTT. Its protein product is CASSSGQRNTGELFF.

The chain employs TRBV27 and TRBJ2-1, with TRBD2 matching over 12 bases. This CDR3 is 14 amino acids long. V gave up 3 bases and J gave up 8 bases; unmatched junction bases: 2. From germline, CDR1 is MNHEY and CDR2 SMNVEV (reference sequence). For the CDR3, the DNA is TGTGCCAGCAGTTTTGCTAGCGGGAGGGATGAGCAGTTCTTC. This sequence encodes CASSFASGRDEQFF.

The chain uses TRBV28 and TRBJ2-7, with 10 bases aligning to TRBD2. The ends lost 2 bases at V and 4 bases at J; junction bases unmatched: 5. Germline-derived CDR1 and CDR2 are MDHEN and SYDVKM. This CDR3 has 15 amino acids. CDR3 residues: CASSLRSGRGYEQYF. In DNA, the CDR3 is TGTGCCAGCAGTTTAAGGAGCGGGAGGGGGTACGAGCAGTACTTC. The whole variable domain, filled in from reference TRBV28 and TRBJ2-7, reads DVKVTQSSRYLVKRTGEKVFLECVQDMDHENMFWYRQDPGLGLRLIYFSYDVKMKEKGDIPEGYSVSREKKERFSLILESASTNQTSMYLCASSLRSGRGYEQYFGPGTRLTVT.

The chain combines TRBV29-1 with TRBJ2-7, with no clear D. The length of the CDR3 is 12 residues. CDR1 is SQVTM and CDR2 is ANQGSEA in the germline V gene. Trimming pared 5 bases from V and 4 bases from J, leaving 12 bases between. CDR3 coding DNA: TGCAGCGTTATGGTCCAGGCATACGAGCAGTACTTC. This sequence encodes CSVMVQAYEQYF.

This clone has a single count. This sequence joins TRBV7-9 and TRBJ2-3; 8 bases fit TRBD1. The CDR3 has 16 residues. CDR1 and CDR2 (germline): SEHNR, FQNEAQ (reference sequence). V trimming: 2 bases; J trimming: 5 bases; junction bases outside the gene matches: 9. The CDR3 DNA reads TGTGCCAGCAGCTTATCTCCGACAGGGGTGAGAGATACGCAGTATTTT. Translated: CASSLSPTGVRDTQYF.

The genes are TRBV4-1 and TRBJ1-2; D is uncertain. Trimming took off 5 bases at V and 2 bases at J, with 15 bases between the two ends. The CDR3 extends over 15 amino acids. In germline, CDR1 is MGHRA, CDR2 YSYEKL. CDR3 coding DNA: TGCGCCAGCAGCTCTTACTTCCTTTCCAACTATGGCTACACCTTC. Its translation is CASSSYFLSNYGYTF.

This rearrangement joins TRBV19 to TRBJ1-2; possibly TRBD1 for D (6 bases). CDR1 and CDR2 (germline): LNHDA, SQIVND (reference sequence). The V end was cut by 1 base, the J end by 1 base, with 10 bases between. This CDR3 is built from 15 residues. The CDR3 sequence: CASSIARGSNYGYTF. DNA of the CDR3: TGTGCCAGTAGTATAGCCAGGGGAAGTAACTATGGCTACACCTTC.